The rows below give T cell receptor beta chains drawn from one sample of a study of T cell changes during pregnancy in multiple sclerosis. Assay used: immunoSEQ multiplex PCR; TCRdb lists only in-frame clones, some missing. The sample lists about 30,000 clones, approximately 94% occurring once. The sequencing here drew on CD8+ T cells from peripheral blood mononuclear cells, taken before pregnancy. The receptor set was obtained from a female donor with multiple sclerosis, enrolled in a pregnancy study. Both conserved end residues are part of each CDR3. The order of the fields is CDR3 protein, CDR3 DNA, V gene, clone size, J gene, D gene, CDR3 length. D genes are given only for firm matches. The listing skips clone size in some rows; elsewhere it reads once, few, many or a size class.

cdr3_aa: CASSPGLFKSSYNEQFF
cdr3_nt: TGCGCCAGCAGCCCGGGACTTTTCAAGAGCTCCTACAATGAGCAGTTCTTC
v_call: TRBV10-1
clone_size: NA
j_call: TRBJ2-1
d_call: NA
cdr3_length: 17

cdr3_aa: CASSLDLGLGNEQFF
cdr3_nt: TGTGCCAGCAGCTTAGATCTGGGGCTAGGCAATGAGCAGTTCTTC
v_call: TRBV11-2
clone_size: NA
j_call: TRBJ2-1
d_call: NA
cdr3_length: 15

cdr3_aa: CASSLGGAGELFF
cdr3_nt: TGTGCCAGCAGCTTAGGTGGAGCCGGGGAGCTGTTTTTT
v_call: TRBV7-9
clone_size: NA
j_call: TRBJ2-2
d_call: NA
cdr3_length: 13

cdr3_aa: CASSLRTSKETQYF
cdr3_nt: TGTGCCAGCAGCTTGAGGACTAGCAAGGAGACCCAGTACTTC
v_call: TRBV5-4
clone_size: NA
j_call: TRBJ2-5
d_call: TRBD2
cdr3_length: 14

cdr3_aa: CASSYATGTQAPFF
cdr3_nt: TGTGCCAGCAGTTATGCTACCGGGACACAGGCTCCTTTCTTT
v_call: TRBV7-2
clone_size: NA
j_call: TRBJ1-1
d_call: NA
cdr3_length: 14

cdr3_aa: CASSLNTVDDTEAFF
cdr3_nt: TGTGCCAGCAGCTTGAATACAGTAGATGACACTGAAGCTTTCTTT
v_call: TRBV7-9
clone_size: NA
j_call: TRBJ1-1
d_call: NA
cdr3_length: 15

cdr3_aa: CATSIPDRVGYGYTF
cdr3_nt: TGTGCCACCAGCATCCCGGACAGGGTCGGCTATGGCTACACCTTC
v_call: TRBV15
clone_size: NA
j_call: TRBJ1-2
d_call: TRBD1
cdr3_length: 15

cdr3_aa: CASSLQGGGNQPQHF
cdr3_nt: TGTGCCAGCAGTTTACAAGGGGGCGGCAATCAGCCCCAGCATTTT
v_call: TRBV27
clone_size: few
j_call: TRBJ1-5
d_call: TRBD1
cdr3_length: 15

cdr3_aa: CASSPRLRGDKNIQYF
cdr3_nt: TGTGCCAGCAGCCCAAGACTTCGGGGGGACAAAAACATTCAGTACTTC
v_call: TRBV7-9
clone_size: NA
j_call: TRBJ2-4
d_call: TRBD2
cdr3_length: 16

cdr3_aa: CASRQGANYGYTF
cdr3_nt: TGTGCCAGCAGACAGGGGGCTAACTATGGCTACACCTTC
v_call: TRBV2
clone_size: NA
j_call: TRBJ1-2
d_call: TRBD1
cdr3_length: 13

cdr3_aa: CASSQPGGKETQYF
cdr3_nt: TGTGCCAGCAGCCAACCAGGGGGGAAAGAGACCCAGTACTTC
v_call: TRBV6-6
clone_size: once
j_call: TRBJ2-5
d_call: NA
cdr3_length: 14

cdr3_aa: CASSSDASGQGWETQYF
cdr3_nt: TGTGCCAGCAGCTCCGACGCGAGCGGACAGGGATGGGAGACCCAGTACTTC
v_call: TRBV7-9
clone_size: NA
j_call: TRBJ2-5
d_call: TRBD1
cdr3_length: 17

cdr3_aa: CASSKRSPWHTEAFF
cdr3_nt: TGTGCCAGTAGTAAGCGCTCCCCATGGCACACTGAAGCTTTCTTT
v_call: TRBV19
clone_size: NA
j_call: TRBJ1-1
d_call: NA
cdr3_length: 15

cdr3_aa: CASSPTGLAGGADTQYF
cdr3_nt: TGTGCCAGCAGCCCCACCGGCCTAGCGGGAGGGGCAGATACGCAGTATTTT
v_call: TRBV7-9
clone_size: NA
j_call: TRBJ2-3
d_call: TRBD2
cdr3_length: 17

cdr3_aa: CASSQVHNSGTGPNYGYTF
cdr3_nt: TGCGCCAGCAGTCAAGTCCACAATTCCGGGACAGGGCCTAACTATGGCTACACCTTC
v_call: TRBV23-1
clone_size: NA
j_call: TRBJ1-2
d_call: TRBD1
cdr3_length: 19

cdr3_aa: CASSYGGGDTGELFF
cdr3_nt: TGTGCCAGCAGTTACGGAGGGGGCGACACCGGGGAGCTGTTTTTT
v_call: TRBV6-5
clone_size: NA
j_call: TRBJ2-2
d_call: NA
cdr3_length: 15

cdr3_aa: CASSLGQGETEQYF
cdr3_nt: TGTGCCAGCAGCTTAGGACAGGGGGAAACCGAGCAGTACTTC
v_call: TRBV7-7
clone_size: NA
j_call: TRBJ2-7
d_call: TRBD1
cdr3_length: 14

cdr3_aa: CASSSTGDTEAFF
cdr3_nt: TGTGCCAGCAGTTCTACAGGGGACACTGAAGCTTTCTTT
v_call: TRBV28
clone_size: NA
j_call: TRBJ1-1
d_call: TRBD1
cdr3_length: 13

cdr3_aa: CASSVTSTSEQFF
cdr3_nt: TGCGCCAGCAGTGTTACTAGCACCTCAGAGCAGTTCTTC
v_call: TRBV10-1
clone_size: NA
j_call: TRBJ2-1
d_call: NA
cdr3_length: 13

cdr3_aa: CAWTGNSGNTIYF
cdr3_nt: TGTGCCTGGACGGGGAACTCTGGAAACACCATATATTTT
v_call: TRBV30
clone_size: NA
j_call: TRBJ1-3
d_call: NA
cdr3_length: 13

cdr3_aa: CASSFRGYPGELFF
cdr3_nt: TGTGCCAGCAGCTTTCGGGGATACCCCGGGGAGCTGTTTTTT
v_call: TRBV7-2
clone_size: NA
j_call: TRBJ2-2
d_call: NA
cdr3_length: 14

cdr3_aa: CASSQEGSADTQYF
cdr3_nt: TGCGCCAGCAGCCAAGAGGGTAGCGCAGATACGCAGTATTTT
v_call: TRBV4-1
clone_size: NA
j_call: TRBJ2-3
d_call: NA
cdr3_length: 14

cdr3_aa: CAISRQGENTEAFF
cdr3_nt: TGTGCCATCAGCCGACAGGGGGAGAACACTGAAGCTTTCTTT
v_call: TRBV10-3
clone_size: NA
j_call: TRBJ1-1
d_call: TRBD1
cdr3_length: 14

cdr3_aa: CASSLRVAGTSTDTQYF
cdr3_nt: TGTGCCAGCAGCCTAAGAGTAGCGGGGACTAGCACAGATACGCAGTATTTT
v_call: TRBV4-2
clone_size: NA
j_call: TRBJ2-3
d_call: TRBD2
cdr3_length: 17

cdr3_aa: CASSSDRNSSLSSYNSPLHF
cdr3_nt: TGTGCCAGCAGCTCCGACAGGAATAGTTCTCTGAGCTCCTATAATTCACCCCTCCACTTT
v_call: TRBV2
clone_size: NA
j_call: TRBJ1-6
d_call: NA
cdr3_length: 20

cdr3_aa: CASRDRGLGRPNTGELFF
cdr3_nt: TGTGCCAGCAGGGATAGAGGGCTAGGGAGGCCCAACACCGGGGAGCTGTTTTTT
v_call: TRBV11-2
clone_size: NA
j_call: TRBJ2-2
d_call: NA
cdr3_length: 18

cdr3_aa: CASRPHLAFPYEQYF
cdr3_nt: TGTGCCAGCAGACCTCACCTGGCCTTCCCCTACGAGCAGTACTTC
v_call: TRBV27
clone_size: once
j_call: TRBJ2-7
d_call: NA
cdr3_length: 15

cdr3_aa: CASSQMTGFDEQYF
cdr3_nt: TGTGCCAGCAGCCAAATGACAGGGTTCGACGAGCAGTACTTC
v_call: TRBV27
clone_size: NA
j_call: TRBJ2-7
d_call: TRBD1
cdr3_length: 14

cdr3_aa: CASSVAGLADTQYF
cdr3_nt: TGTGCCAGCAGCGTAGCGGGTTTAGCAGATACGCAGTATTTT
v_call: TRBV9
clone_size: NA
j_call: TRBJ2-3
d_call: NA
cdr3_length: 14

cdr3_aa: CASSANSDIQYF
cdr3_nt: TGTGCCAGCAGCGCCAATTCGGACATTCAGTACTTC
v_call: TRBV7-9
clone_size: NA
j_call: TRBJ2-4
d_call: NA
cdr3_length: 12

cdr3_aa: CASRGWAGGPDPYNEQFF
cdr3_nt: TGTGCCAGCAGGGGGTGGGCAGGGGGCCCCGATCCCTACAATGAGCAGTTCTTC
v_call: TRBV2
clone_size: medium-sized
j_call: TRBJ2-1
d_call: TRBD1
cdr3_length: 18

cdr3_aa: CASSYDRGNYGYTF
cdr3_nt: TGTGCCAGCAGCTATGACCGGGGAAACTATGGCTACACCTTC
v_call: TRBV2
clone_size: NA
j_call: TRBJ1-2
d_call: NA
cdr3_length: 14

cdr3_aa: CATSKGTENSPLHF
cdr3_nt: TGTGCCACCAGCAAAGGGACAGAAAATTCACCCCTCCACTTT
v_call: TRBV15
clone_size: NA
j_call: TRBJ1-6
d_call: TRBD1
cdr3_length: 14

cdr3_aa: CASSLGPTKSETQYF
cdr3_nt: TGTGCCAGCAGTTTAGGGCCGACAAAATCTGAGACCCAGTACTTC
v_call: TRBV27
clone_size: NA
j_call: TRBJ2-5
d_call: NA
cdr3_length: 15

cdr3_aa: CASSFSGLNSNQPQHF
cdr3_nt: TGTGCCAGCAGCTTCTCCGGGTTGAACAGCAATCAGCCCCAGCATTTT
v_call: TRBV7-8
clone_size: medium-sized
j_call: TRBJ1-5
d_call: NA
cdr3_length: 16

cdr3_aa: CASSLAGSDEQYF
cdr3_nt: TGTGCCAGCAGCTTAGCAGGGAGTGACGAGCAGTACTTC
v_call: TRBV7-9
clone_size: NA
j_call: TRBJ2-7
d_call: NA
cdr3_length: 13

cdr3_aa: CASRRTGTDTQYF
cdr3_nt: TGTGCCAGCAGAAGGACAGGGACAGATACGCAGTATTTT
v_call: TRBV7-2
clone_size: once
j_call: TRBJ2-3
d_call: TRBD1
cdr3_length: 13

cdr3_aa: CASSPNSGDYEQYF
cdr3_nt: TGTGCCAGCTCACCTAACTCAGGGGACTACGAGCAGTACTTC
v_call: TRBV18
clone_size: NA
j_call: TRBJ2-7
d_call: NA
cdr3_length: 14

cdr3_aa: CASSSPQGGNEKLFF
cdr3_nt: TGTGCCAGCAGTTCCCCACAGGGGGGTAATGAAAAACTGTTTTTT
v_call: TRBV28
clone_size: NA
j_call: TRBJ1-4
d_call: TRBD1
cdr3_length: 15

cdr3_aa: CASSQDEQGPNYRSYEQYF
cdr3_nt: TGCGCCAGCAGCCAAGATGAACAGGGACCCAATTACCGCTCCTACGAGCAGTACTTC
v_call: TRBV4-1
clone_size: NA
j_call: TRBJ2-7
d_call: NA
cdr3_length: 19

cdr3_aa: CASSLGSTEAFF
cdr3_nt: TGTGCCAGCAGCTTGGGGAGCACTGAAGCTTTCTTT
v_call: TRBV5-4
clone_size: NA
j_call: TRBJ1-1
d_call: NA
cdr3_length: 12

cdr3_aa: CASSPQKGGAYEQYF
cdr3_nt: TGCGCCAGCAGCCCCCAGAAGGGGGGGGCCTACGAGCAGTACTTC
v_call: TRBV4-1
clone_size: NA
j_call: TRBJ2-7
d_call: NA
cdr3_length: 15

cdr3_aa: CASSLPDRSYEQYF
cdr3_nt: TGTGCCAGCAGTTTACCGGACAGATCCTACGAGCAGTACTTC
v_call: TRBV28
clone_size: NA
j_call: TRBJ2-7
d_call: NA
cdr3_length: 14

cdr3_aa: CASIPQGATGELFF
cdr3_nt: TGTGCCAGCATCCCTCAGGGGGCCACCGGGGAGCTGTTTTTT
v_call: TRBV6-5
clone_size: NA
j_call: TRBJ2-2
d_call: TRBD1
cdr3_length: 14

cdr3_aa: CASSPDLLLREDNTGELFF
cdr3_nt: TGTGCCAGCTCACCAGATTTACTGCTCCGAGAAGATAACACCGGGGAGCTGTTTTTT
v_call: TRBV18
clone_size: NA
j_call: TRBJ2-2
d_call: NA
cdr3_length: 19

cdr3_aa: CASSTGGDEQYF
cdr3_nt: TGTGCCAGCAGTACAGGGGGCGACGAGCAGTACTTC
v_call: TRBV27
clone_size: NA
j_call: TRBJ2-7
d_call: TRBD1
cdr3_length: 12

cdr3_aa: CASSRTSGSRYNEQFF
cdr3_nt: TGTGCCAGCAGTAGGACTAGCGGGAGCCGTTACAATGAGCAGTTCTTC
v_call: TRBV7-9
clone_size: NA
j_call: TRBJ2-1
d_call: TRBD2
cdr3_length: 16

cdr3_aa: CASSFVAGGYTGELFF
cdr3_nt: TGTGCCAGCAGTTTCGTAGCGGGAGGGTACACCGGGGAGCTGTTTTTT
v_call: TRBV28
clone_size: NA
j_call: TRBJ2-2
d_call: TRBD2
cdr3_length: 16

cdr3_aa: CASSYRGLGGKDTQYF
cdr3_nt: TGTGCCAGCAGTTACCGGGGACTAGGGGGCAAAGATACGCAGTATTTT
v_call: TRBV6-5
clone_size: NA
j_call: TRBJ2-3
d_call: NA
cdr3_length: 16

cdr3_aa: CSVESPTSGSLIGTQYF
cdr3_nt: TGCAGCGTTGAGTCCCCAACTAGCGGGAGCCTCATAGGGACCCAGTACTTC
v_call: TRBV29-1
clone_size: NA
j_call: TRBJ2-5
d_call: TRBD2
cdr3_length: 17

cdr3_aa: CASSFAGTPYEQYF
cdr3_nt: TGTGCCAGCAGCTTCGCGGGGACCCCCTACGAGCAGTACTTC
v_call: TRBV7-9
clone_size: once
j_call: TRBJ2-7
d_call: NA
cdr3_length: 14

cdr3_aa: CSVEPGQGSTDTQYF
cdr3_nt: TGCAGCGTTGAACCGGGACAGGGGAGCACAGATACGCAGTATTTT
v_call: TRBV29-1
clone_size: NA
j_call: TRBJ2-3
d_call: TRBD1
cdr3_length: 15

cdr3_aa: CASSDPTGELFF
cdr3_nt: TGTGCCAGCAGTGACCCGACCGGGGAGCTGTTTTTT
v_call: TRBV2
clone_size: NA
j_call: TRBJ2-2
d_call: NA
cdr3_length: 12

cdr3_aa: CASRPGQYNQPQHF
cdr3_nt: TGTGCCAGCAGGCCGGGACAGTACAATCAGCCCCAGCATTTT
v_call: TRBV27
clone_size: NA
j_call: TRBJ1-5
d_call: TRBD1
cdr3_length: 14

cdr3_aa: CASSFPGIPSYNEQFF
cdr3_nt: TGTGCCAGCAGCTTTCCGGGGATACCCTCCTACAATGAGCAGTTCTTC
v_call: TRBV7-9
clone_size: once
j_call: TRBJ2-1
d_call: NA
cdr3_length: 16

cdr3_aa: CAWSVWGRVLETQYF
cdr3_nt: TGTGCCTGGAGTGTGTGGGGGAGGGTCTTAGAGACCCAGTACTTC
v_call: TRBV30
clone_size: few
j_call: TRBJ2-5
d_call: TRBD2
cdr3_length: 15

cdr3_aa: CASSDTSGRAPGSYNEQFF
cdr3_nt: TGTGCCAGCAGTGACACTAGCGGGAGGGCCCCGGGCTCCTACAATGAGCAGTTCTTC
v_call: TRBV6-4
clone_size: NA
j_call: TRBJ2-1
d_call: TRBD2
cdr3_length: 19

cdr3_aa: CASSHLDRGLYSNQPQHF
cdr3_nt: TGTGCCAGCAGCCATTTAGACAGGGGACTTTATAGCAATCAGCCCCAGCATTTT
v_call: TRBV2
clone_size: NA
j_call: TRBJ1-5
d_call: TRBD1
cdr3_length: 18

cdr3_aa: CASSLSMGATEAFF
cdr3_nt: TGTGCCAGCAGTTTATCCATGGGGGCGACTGAAGCTTTCTTT
v_call: TRBV27
clone_size: NA
j_call: TRBJ1-1
d_call: NA
cdr3_length: 14

cdr3_aa: CASMDYDTYEQYF
cdr3_nt: TGTGCCAGCATGGACTACGACACCTACGAGCAGTACTTC
v_call: TRBV2
clone_size: NA
j_call: TRBJ2-7
d_call: NA
cdr3_length: 13